This TCR beta chain was documented in a study of T cells expressing NK-cell markers. Study as a whole: TCR beta repertoires came from sorted CD3+CD56+NKG2C+, CD3+CD56+NKG2C- and CD3+CD56-NKG2C+ T cells.

General study findings and limits: In a few donors, dominant clonotypes made up about 28.3-65% of CD3+CD56-NKG2C+ cells. Specificity for HCMV among expanded NKG2C+ T cell clones was not established.

In the case of this clonotype: The antigen is not known.

Germline lookup yields CDR1 LGHDT and CDR2 YNNKEL (reference sequence). The CDR3 runs to 15 residues. Reanalyzing the 5' RACE reads, TCRdb keeps one entry per CDR3 protein, without DNA. The clone table shows around 470,000 distinct CDR3 sequences, with the ten largest holding almost 1.5%. The rearrangement links TRBV3-1 to TRBJ2-5; checking the TCRdb D call of TRBD1 is not possible without DNA. This TCR derives from a woman aged 50 to 65 in good health. Sequences were obtained from blood T cells: a sorted CD56 or NKG2C T cell subset, CD4+ or CD8+ T cells, or bulk PBMC T cells (not recorded which). The CDR3 sequence is CASSEQGEWWETQYF.